These 23 T cell receptor beta chains share one sample of origin, sequenced in a study of blood T cell repertoires in COVID-19 (dated by TCRdb to about 2020). Library prep was done by the immunoSEQ multiplex PCR assay. Drawn from immuneACCESS, this table holds only the in-frame rearrangements with V and J called that TCRdb kept. Clones are partly lost; checked studies trace under half to an unresolved V gene and leave the rest unexplained. This sample has 200,000 to 250,000 clones in its table, and 82% of those were observed once. The top ten constitute about 3.2% of the sample. Sequencing used PBMCs or T cells enriched from blood (not recorded which). These TCRs come from a woman aged 60-70 years who had recovered from COVID-19.

V gene TRBV25-1 combines with J gene TRBJ2-5; the D gene is possibly TRBD1 (6 bases). The CDR3 has 15 residues. The V and J ends lost 3 bases and 7 bases respectively, with 18 bases between them. Germline lookup yields CDR1 MGHDK and CDR2 SYGVNS. The CDR3: CASSDVGTRGGTQYF. The CDR3 region has the DNA TGTGCCAGCAGTGATGTGGGTACCAGGGGTGGGACCCAGTACTTC.

This sequence joins TRBV12-3 or TRBV12-4 and TRBJ2-5; the match to TRBD1 covers 11 bases. CDR3 length equals 13 residues. V lost 6 bases, J lost 5 bases, and 2 bases stayed unmatched. The CDR3 reads CASRRDRGETQYF. The CDR3 nucleotides read TGTGCCAGCAGGAGGGACAGGGGGGAGACCCAGTACTTC.

This clone was seen only once. The chain is built from TRBV6-7 and TRBJ1-1; weak D call: TRBD1 (6 bases). TRBV6-7 is an ORF for which the function is uncertain. Trimming left V 3 bases short and J 11 bases short, with 13 bases between. The CDR3 covers 12 residues. CDR3 in DNA: TGTGCCAGCAGTTATCACAGGGATTTCGCTTTCTTT. Protein sequence: CASSYHRDFAFF.

V gene TRBV5-5 combines with J gene TRBJ2-3; 8 bases agree with TRBD2. The CDR3 covers 16 residues. Trimming removed 5 bases from V and 2 bases from J; junction bases left unmatched: 10. Germline V lookup: CDR1 SGHKS, CDR2 YYEKEE (reference sequence). As DNA, the CDR3 is TGTGCCAGCAGTCAAGAAGGGACTAGAGTCACAGATACGCAGTATTTT. This translates into CASSQEGTRVTDTQYF.

The V call is TRBV7-9, the J call TRBJ2-5; 10 nucleotides agree with TRBD2. This CDR3 has 14 residues. The germline V gene has CDR1 SEHNR and CDR2 FQNEAQ (reference sequence). Unmatched junction bases numbered 5, after V lost 5 bases and J lost 5 bases. CDR3: CASSPGLARETQYF. Here the CDR3 DNA reads TGTGCCAGCAGCCCGGGACTAGCGAGGGAGACCCAGTACTTC.

This chain links TRBV19 with TRBJ1-2, with a tentative D call TRBD1 (5 bases). Deletions cut 9 bases from V and 0 bases from J, with 11 bases between. Germline lookup yields CDR1 LNHDA and CDR2 SQIVND (reference sequence). This CDR3 is 13 amino acids long. CDR3 loop: CASQGSANYGYTF. The CDR3 bases are TGTGCCAGCCAGGGTTCAGCTAACTATGGCTACACCTTC.

This rearrangement joins TRBV7-8 to TRBJ1-1; unclear D gene. The CDR3 extends over 13 amino acids. Germline CDR1 is SGHVS and CDR2 is FQNEAQ. V gave up 1 base and J gave up 4 bases, with 7 bases separating them. In nucleotides, the CDR3 is TGTGCCAGCAGCTTAGGGGAGGGCACTGAAGCTTTCTTT. This codes for CASSLGEGTEAFF.

This sequence joins TRBV14 and TRBJ2-2; TRBD2 is a possible D gene (5 bases). The V end lost 4 bases, the J end lost 7 bases, and 10 bases lay between the germline ends. This CDR3 spans 13 amino acids. Germline CDR1 SGHDN, CDR2 FVKESK. CDR3 nucleotides: TGTGCCAGCAGCCCCCGGGAAAGCGGGGAGCTGTTTTTT. Amino acids: CASSPRESGELFF.

The J gene is TRBJ1-2, the V gene TRBV5-1; 7 bases match TRBD1. This CDR3 spans 15 amino acids. Trimming cost V 4 bases and J 3 bases; bases outside gene matches: 9. Germline values: CDR1 SGHRS, CDR2 YFSETQ. The CDR3 loop is CASSTRQGTYYGYTF. The CDR3 DNA is TGCGCCAGCAGCACCCGACAGGGAACTTACTATGGCTACACCTTC.

This chain links TRBV6-5 with TRBJ1-3; D is possibly TRBD1 (5 bases). The CDR3 consists of 15 residues. The V gene lost 5 bases and the J gene lost 0 bases, with 11 bases spanning the gap. From germline, CDR1 is MNHEY and CDR2 SVGAGI. CDR3 nucleotide sequence: TGTGCCAGCAGTCCGCAGCAGGGCTCTGGAAACACCATATATTTT. Protein sequence: CASSPQQGSGNTIYF.

This clone was recorded a few times. The rearrangement uses TRBV10-1 and TRBJ2-7; 9 bases are shared with TRBD2. The V gene end was trimmed by 6 bases and the J gene end by 0 bases; junction bases not matched to a gene: 6. The germline gives CDR1 WNHNN, CDR2 SYGVQD (reference sequence). The CDR3 contains 15 residues. Here the CDR3 reads CASRYLAGSSYEQYF. CDR3 DNA sequence: TGCGCCAGCAGATACCTAGCGGGGAGCTCCTACGAGCAGTACTTC.

The chain is built from TRBV4-2 and TRBJ2-1; tentatively, D is TRBD1 (9 bases). Germline CDR1 is LGHNA and CDR2 is YNFKEQ. This CDR3 contains 17 residues. Trimming took off 4 bases at V and 6 bases at J, with 22 bases between the two ends. CDR3 sequence: CASSLRARGGQGNEQFF. CDR3 DNA: TGTGCCAGCAGCCTCCGGGCCCGGGGGGGACAGGGCAATGAGCAGTTCTTC.

This clone has just one count. The chain links TRBV30 to TRBJ2-2, with 7 bases that match TRBD2. The germline V gene has CDR1 GTSNPN and CDR2 SVGIG (reference sequence). There are 14 residues in the CDR3. V dropped 3 bases and J dropped 7; count of bases not matched to a gene: 8. For the CDR3, the DNA is TGTGCCTGGAGCCACGGGGGGAACGGCGGGGAGCTGTTTTTT. Translated, it gives CAWSHGGNGGELFF.

The chain couples TRBV7-2 to TRBJ2-1; maybe TRBD2 (6 bases). V lost 5 bases and J lost 6, with 11 bases in between. Germline V gene sequence: CDR1 SGHTA, CDR2 FQGNSA. This CDR3 region has 13 residues. CDR3 loop: CASSPGLFNEQFF. The CDR3 region has the DNA TGTGCCAGCAGCCCAGGACTATTCAATGAGCAGTTCTTC. Using reference TRBV7-2 and TRBJ2-1 for the parts outside the CDR3, the full variable domain is GAGVSQSPSNKVTEKGKDVELRCDPISGHTALYWYRQSLGQGLEFLIYFQGNSAPDKSGLPSDRFSAERTGGSVSTLTIQRTQQEDSAVYLCASSPGLFNEQFFGPGTRLTVL.

The V and J genes are TRBV19 and TRBJ1-2, with TRBD1 identical over 7 bases. The germline V gene encodes CDR1 LNHDA and CDR2 SQIVND (reference sequence). The V and J ends lost 5 bases and 7 bases, in that order; junction bases with no gene match: 10. The CDR3 loop spans 14 amino acids. In nucleotides, the CDR3 is TGTGCCAGTAGTCCCAGACAGGGTGCGAGTGGCTACACCTTC. Translation: CASSPRQGASGYTF.

The V gene is TRBV29-1, the J gene TRBJ1-1, with D perhaps matching TRBD1 (5 bases). Germline loops: CDR1 SQVTM, CDR2 ANQGSEA. This CDR3 is built from 13 residues. V was shortened by 8 bases and J by 0 bases, with 13 bases between the two germline ends. DNA for the CDR3: TGCAGCACAAGGCGGGGGGTGAACACTGAAGCTTTCTTT. Protein product: CSTRRGVNTEAFF.

This chain connects TRBV3-1 (or the pseudogene TRBV3-2) to TRBJ1-2; 12 bases fit TRBD1. The CDR3 has 17 residues. Per germline, CDR1 LGHDT and CDR2 YNNKEL (reference sequence). Trimming cost V 4 bases and J 4 bases; bases outside gene matches: 10. CDR3 coding DNA: TGTGCCAGCAGCCCCGGGACAGGGGGCGACCTTACCTATGGCTACACCTTC. This encodes CASSPGTGGDLTYGYTF.

V is TRBV6-2 or TRBV6-3 and J is TRBJ1-1, with 9 bases identical to TRBD1. This CDR3 contains 17 residues. CDR1 and CDR2 (germline): MNHEY, SVGEGT. With V trimmed by 0 bases and J by 4 bases, 9 bases remained unmatched. The CDR3 nucleotides read TGTGCCAGCAGTTACTCAATCGGGACAGGGAGGGTCACTGAAGCTTTCTTT. Encoded protein: CASSYSIGTGRVTEAFF.

The chain combines TRBV6-5 with TRBJ1-1; a weak D match, TRBD1 (6 bases). This CDR3 is 12 amino acids long. V was trimmed by 8 bases and J by 5 bases, leaving 12 bases between them. Germline V gives CDR1 MNHEY, CDR2 SVGAGI. The CDR3 nucleotides are TGTGCCAGCTGGTGGGGGCAGACTGAAGCTTTCTTT. It specifies CASWWGQTEAFF.

The V gene is TRBV19, the J gene TRBJ2-7, with 8 bases identical to TRBD1. There are 17 residues in the CDR3. Germline V gives CDR1 LNHDA, CDR2 SQIVND (reference sequence). After removal of 5 bases from V and 2 bases from J, the junction contained 14 bases not matched to a gene. The CDR3 protein is CASSVSTQGVDAYEQYF. CDR3 coding DNA: TGTGCCAGTAGTGTCTCAACACAGGGGGTTGACGCCTACGAGCAGTACTTC.

V gene TRBV24-1 combines with J gene TRBJ1-2, with D tentatively TRBD1 (5 bases). The germline CDR1 and CDR2 sequences are KGHDR and SFDVKD. The CDR3 totals 12 residues. V was shortened by 7 bases and J by 10 bases, with 15 bases between the two germline ends. This chain's CDR3 is CATSSQGLFYTF. The CDR3 DNA follows: TGTGCCACCAGCTCCCAGGGACTCTTCTACACCTTC.

DNA of the CDR3: TGTGCCATCAGAGATGACAGGAACACTGAAGCTTTCTTT. This gives the protein CAIRDDRNTEAFF. V is TRBV10-3 and J is TRBJ1-1; perhaps TRBD1 as D (5 bases). Trimming shortened V by 6 bases and J by 1 base, and 9 bases separated the two germline ends. Germline CDR1 reads ENHRY; CDR2 reads SYGVKD. The length of the CDR3 is 13 residues.

This clone has a count of ten or more. The CDR3 bases are TGTGCCAGCAGCCCCCTCCTAGGTCCAGAAACAGGCCACAATCAGCCCCAGCATTTT. This translates into CASSPLLGPETGHNQPQHF. The chain combines TRBV7-8 with TRBJ1-5, with D possibly being TRBD1 (5 bases). Germline CDR1 is SGHVS and CDR2 is FQNEAQ. V gave up 5 bases and J gave up 3 bases, with 26 bases separating them. The length of the CDR3 is 19 residues.